A selection of T cell receptor beta chains follows, all from one sample in a study of blood T cell repertoires in COVID-19. TCRdb's table, derived via immunoSEQ multiplex PCR, lists solely in-frame clones and lacks some. Here the sample spans almost 90,000 clones, roughly 88% being singletons. Sequencing was carried out using peripheral blood. These receptors originate from a man younger than 30 with COVID-19, enrolled during active disease. CDR3s leave out the opening cysteine and the closing phenylalanine or tryptophan. Some rows have no size entry. The others give once, few or many, or a class for an expanded clone.

V	J	size	length	CDR3
TRBV6-6	TRBJ2-2	few	12	ASSYSSDTGELF
TRBV3-1/TRBV3-2	TRBJ1-6	-	11	ASSYDWDSPLH
TRBV3-1/TRBV3-2	TRBJ2-2	-	15	ASSRRQGGRAPGELF
TRBV7-3	TRBJ2-2	few	11	ASSGQGTGELF
TRBV27	TRBJ2-1	-	15	ASSLSRRERRYNEQF
TRBV11-2	TRBJ2-7	-	15	ASSSGTSGRFLYEQY
TRBV2	TRBJ2-5	-	15	ASSPGLAGGARETQY
TRBV28	TRBJ2-1	-	13	ASSLASGSYNEQF
TRBV29-1	TRBJ2-2	-	14	SVELLGTREFGELF
TRBV7-8	TRBJ2-6	-	13	ASSLGSVGANVLT
TRBV5-1	TRBJ2-1	-	12	ASSPISGKVEQF
TRBV30	TRBJ1-1	-	12	AHFRRGVNTEAF
TRBV6-5	TRBJ2-7	-	11	ASRGVSLYEQY
TRBV7-9	TRBJ2-2	-	16	ASRTPLFMTENTGELF
TRBV7-2	TRBJ1-5	once	11	ASSWEGQQPQH
TRBV10-3	TRBJ1-5	once	12	AISAGDSNQPQH
TRBV4-3	TRBJ1-2	-	15	ASSQDRPGDSRYGYT
TRBV6-2/TRBV6-3	TRBJ1-5	-	12	ASSLQGVNQPQH
TRBV4-3	TRBJ2-7	-	16	ASSQDLLAGGFSYEQY
TRBV11-2	TRBJ2-7	-	10	ASSPQGYEQY
TRBV6-5	TRBJ1-1	-	11	ASSYSAGTEAF
TRBV7-8	TRBJ2-3	-	16	ASSRRRPGLAGVDTQY
TRBV27	TRBJ1-1	few	13	ASSLARGASSEAF
TRBV11-3	TRBJ2-2	-	13	ASSLRLGGGGELF
TRBV11-2	TRBJ2-1	-	13	ASSSNSGPYNEQF
TRBV6-5	TRBJ2-5	few	11	ASSRTRPGTQY